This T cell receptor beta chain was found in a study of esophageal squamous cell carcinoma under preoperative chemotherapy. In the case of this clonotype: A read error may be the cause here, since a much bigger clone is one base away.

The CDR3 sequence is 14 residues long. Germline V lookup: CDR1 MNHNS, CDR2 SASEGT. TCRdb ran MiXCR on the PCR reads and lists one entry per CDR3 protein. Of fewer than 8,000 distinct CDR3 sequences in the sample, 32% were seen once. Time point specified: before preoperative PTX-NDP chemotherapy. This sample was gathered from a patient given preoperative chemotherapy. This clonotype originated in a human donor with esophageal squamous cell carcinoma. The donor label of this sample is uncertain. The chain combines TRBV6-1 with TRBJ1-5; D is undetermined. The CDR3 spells CASRRLGGNQHQHF. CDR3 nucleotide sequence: TGTGCCAGCAGGAGGCTAGGCGGCAATCAGCACCAGCATTTT.